A selection of T cell receptor beta chains follows, all from one sample in a study of technical replicates of blood from a few donors. TCRdb's table, derived via immunoSEQ multiplex PCR, lists solely in-frame clones and lacks some. Of tens of thousands of clones detected, about 92% appear once; the ten largest clones hold 0.41%. Sequencing input: T cells isolated from PBMCs. These receptors all stem from a human donor in good health. Both conserved end residues are part of each CDR3. Each record gives: CDR3 DNA, CDR3 protein, J gene, D gene, V gene, clone size. A D gene is named only where the DNA matches it firmly. Rows may omit the clone size; those that give it use once, few, many or a size class.

CDR3 DNA: TGCGCCAGCAAACGCGGGACTAGCGGATCAGATACGCAGTATTTT; CDR3 protein: CASKRGTSGSDTQYF; J gene: TRBJ2-3; D gene: TRBD2; V gene: TRBV5-1; clone size: NA
CDR3 DNA: TGTGCCAGCAGCTTAGATCGATTCAGAGAGCAGTACTTC; CDR3 protein: CASSLDRFREQYF; J gene: TRBJ2-7; D gene: NA; V gene: TRBV11-3; clone size: NA
CDR3 DNA: TGTGCCAGCAGCGTTTCCGGGACAGGGGTACTGTTTTTT; CDR3 protein: CASSVSGTGVLFF; J gene: TRBJ1-4; D gene: TRBD1; V gene: TRBV9; clone size: NA
CDR3 DNA: TGTGCCAGCAGCTTTCAGGGGCCCATCTCTGGAAACACCATATATTTT; CDR3 protein: CASSFQGPISGNTIYF; J gene: TRBJ1-3; D gene: NA; V gene: TRBV7-2; clone size: NA
CDR3 DNA: TGTGCCAGCAGCTCCCATGCCTACGAGCAGTACTTC; CDR3 protein: CASSSHAYEQYF; J gene: TRBJ2-7; D gene: NA; V gene: TRBV7-2; clone size: NA
CDR3 DNA: TGTGCCAGCTCCGTTCCACAGGGCCAATCCCACGAGCAGTACTTC; CDR3 protein: CASSVPQGQSHEQYF; J gene: TRBJ2-7; D gene: NA; V gene: TRBV18; clone size: NA
CDR3 DNA: TGTGCCAGCAGCCAAGCGGGAAGACCGGAGGAGCTGTTTTTT; CDR3 protein: CASSQAGRPEELFF; J gene: TRBJ2-2; D gene: NA; V gene: TRBV14; clone size: NA
CDR3 DNA: TGCGCCAGCAGCCAAGAATACAGCTCCTACAATGAGCAGTTCTTC; CDR3 protein: CASSQEYSSYNEQFF; J gene: TRBJ2-1; D gene: NA; V gene: TRBV4-3; clone size: NA
CDR3 DNA: TGTGCCAGCAACTATGAAATCGACCAGCCCCAGCATTTT; CDR3 protein: CASNYEIDQPQHF; J gene: TRBJ1-5; D gene: NA; V gene: TRBV6-1; clone size: NA
CDR3 DNA: TGTGCTAGTGGTTTGGTAAAGCGCAGACTCGAGCAGTACTTC; CDR3 protein: CASGLVKRRLEQYF; J gene: TRBJ2-7; D gene: NA; V gene: TRBV12-5; clone size: NA
CDR3 DNA: TGTGCCAGCAGTGTCTCCGGGACAGGGAGAGCCCAGCATTTT; CDR3 protein: CASSVSGTGRAQHF; J gene: TRBJ1-5; D gene: TRBD1; V gene: TRBV6-1; clone size: few
CDR3 DNA: TGTGCCTGGAGTGTAGGACAGTCCTATGGCTACACCTTC; CDR3 protein: CAWSVGQSYGYTF; J gene: TRBJ1-2; D gene: NA; V gene: TRBV30; clone size: NA
CDR3 DNA: TGTGCCAGCTCACTTAGCAACTCCTACAATGAGCAGTTCTTC; CDR3 protein: CASSLSNSYNEQFF; J gene: TRBJ2-1; D gene: NA; V gene: TRBV18; clone size: NA
CDR3 DNA: TGTGCCAGCAGCCCACCTGGGACAGGCAACACTGAAGCTTTCTTT; CDR3 protein: CASSPPGTGNTEAFF; J gene: TRBJ1-1; D gene: TRBD1; V gene: TRBV11-3; clone size: NA
CDR3 DNA: TGTGCCAGTATCGAGGGTGAAAAACTGTTTTTT; CDR3 protein: CASIEGEKLFF; J gene: TRBJ1-4; D gene: NA; V gene: TRBV19; clone size: NA
CDR3 DNA: TGTGCCAGCAGCACAGGGAGTGGCACCGGGGAGCTGTTTTTT; CDR3 protein: CASSTGSGTGELFF; J gene: TRBJ2-2; D gene: NA; V gene: TRBV7-3; clone size: NA
CDR3 DNA: TGTGCCAGCAGCTTGGGATTTTCAGGGGGCGCTTTGTACGAGCAGTACTTC; CDR3 protein: CASSLGFSGGALYEQYF; J gene: TRBJ2-7; D gene: TRBD1; V gene: TRBV5-6; clone size: NA
CDR3 DNA: TGTGCCAGCAGTTCTCCCCTGACAGGGGAATATGGCTACACCTTC; CDR3 protein: CASSSPLTGEYGYTF; J gene: TRBJ1-2; D gene: TRBD1; V gene: TRBV27; clone size: once
CDR3 DNA: TGCAGCGTTTTAAGGGGGCGAGACACTGAAGCTTTCTTT; CDR3 protein: CSVLRGRDTEAFF; J gene: TRBJ1-1; D gene: TRBD1; V gene: TRBV29-1; clone size: NA
CDR3 DNA: TGTGCCAGCAGCTTAGCCCCGCTTTCTAGCGGAGTGGGGGAGACCCAGTACTTC; CDR3 protein: CASSLAPLSSGVGETQYF; J gene: TRBJ2-5; D gene: TRBD2; V gene: TRBV11-1; clone size: NA
CDR3 DNA: TGCAGCGTCGAAGGACAGTGGGGAACTGAAGCTTTCTTT; CDR3 protein: CSVEGQWGTEAFF; J gene: TRBJ1-1; D gene: NA; V gene: TRBV29-1; clone size: NA
CDR3 DNA: TGTGCCAGCAGCTTAGACGACAGGGGTTATGGCTACACCTTC; CDR3 protein: CASSLDDRGYGYTF; J gene: TRBJ1-2; D gene: TRBD1; V gene: TRBV7-6; clone size: once
CDR3 DNA: TGTGCCAGCAGTCTCGGACTAGCGGGAGGACACGAGCAGTACTTC; CDR3 protein: CASSLGLAGGHEQYF; J gene: TRBJ2-7; D gene: TRBD2; V gene: TRBV7-2; clone size: NA
CDR3 DNA: TGCGCCAGCAGCCAAGAGGCCGGGACAGGGAACAATGAGCAGTTCTTC; CDR3 protein: CASSQEAGTGNNEQFF; J gene: TRBJ2-1; D gene: TRBD1; V gene: TRBV4-1; clone size: NA
CDR3 DNA: TGCAGCGTAGGTAGCGGGAGACCTAACACCGGGGAGCTGTTTTTT; CDR3 protein: CSVGSGRPNTGELFF; J gene: TRBJ2-2; D gene: TRBD2; V gene: TRBV29-1; clone size: NA
CDR3 DNA: TGTGCCTGGAGTGCCGGGACAGGGGGCACTGAAGCTTTCTTT; CDR3 protein: CAWSAGTGGTEAFF; J gene: TRBJ1-1; D gene: TRBD1; V gene: TRBV30; clone size: NA
CDR3 DNA: TGTGCCAGCAGCCCCCAAGCCCCTGAAGCTTTCTTT; CDR3 protein: CASSPQAPEAFF; J gene: TRBJ1-1; D gene: NA; V gene: TRBV9; clone size: NA
CDR3 DNA: TGTGCCAGCAGCTTAACGACAGGGGGCGACGCTGAAAAACTGTTTTTT; CDR3 protein: CASSLTTGGDAEKLFF; J gene: TRBJ1-4; D gene: TRBD1; V gene: TRBV7-9; clone size: NA
CDR3 DNA: TGCGCCAGCAGCTCGGGACTTTACTACAATGAGCAGTTCTTC; CDR3 protein: CASSSGLYYNEQFF; J gene: TRBJ2-1; D gene: NA; V gene: TRBV4-3; clone size: NA
CDR3 DNA: TGCGCCAGCAGCTTGGCTATAGCGGGAGGTTTAGAGACCCAGTACTTC; CDR3 protein: CASSLAIAGGLETQYF; J gene: TRBJ2-5; D gene: TRBD2; V gene: TRBV5-1; clone size: NA
CDR3 DNA: TGTGCCAGCAGCCAGGACAGGGGGGTTACTGAAGCTTTCTTT; CDR3 protein: CASSQDRGVTEAFF; J gene: TRBJ1-1; D gene: TRBD1; V gene: TRBV5-4; clone size: NA
CDR3 DNA: TGTGCTAGTGGTTTGGCTCGACACCTTCGGAGCACAGATACGCAGTATTTT; CDR3 protein: CASGLARHLRSTDTQYF; J gene: TRBJ2-3; D gene: NA; V gene: TRBV12-5; clone size: NA
CDR3 DNA: TGCGCCAGCAGCCAGGAAGGGACTAGCGGATACAATGAGCAGTTCTTC; CDR3 protein: CASSQEGTSGYNEQFF; J gene: TRBJ2-1; D gene: TRBD2; V gene: TRBV4-1; clone size: NA